The entry that follows covers one T cell receptor beta chain sequence. These data come from a study of PD-L1 blockade in urothelial cancer. Germline V gene lookup returns CDR1 LGHNA and CDR2 YSLEER. The length of the CDR3 is 17 residues. V lost 0 bases, J lost 2 bases, and 7 bases stayed unmatched. PCRs were each spiked with synthetic TCR analog templates. Produced via immunoSEQ multiplex PCR; TCRdb's table is partial and in-frame only. The sample has approximately 79,000 clones; about nine tenths are singletons. This specimen was PBMCs, taken around atezolizumab (anti-PD-L1) treatment. This clonotype was obtained from a woman in her 70s with urothelial cancer. The chain links TRBV4-3 to TRBJ1-1; 9 nucleotides line up with TRBD1. DNA of the CDR3: TGCGCCAGCAGCCAAGATAGGGCCACAGGGGGCAACACTGAAGCTTTCTTT. Translated: CASSQDRATGGNTEAFF.